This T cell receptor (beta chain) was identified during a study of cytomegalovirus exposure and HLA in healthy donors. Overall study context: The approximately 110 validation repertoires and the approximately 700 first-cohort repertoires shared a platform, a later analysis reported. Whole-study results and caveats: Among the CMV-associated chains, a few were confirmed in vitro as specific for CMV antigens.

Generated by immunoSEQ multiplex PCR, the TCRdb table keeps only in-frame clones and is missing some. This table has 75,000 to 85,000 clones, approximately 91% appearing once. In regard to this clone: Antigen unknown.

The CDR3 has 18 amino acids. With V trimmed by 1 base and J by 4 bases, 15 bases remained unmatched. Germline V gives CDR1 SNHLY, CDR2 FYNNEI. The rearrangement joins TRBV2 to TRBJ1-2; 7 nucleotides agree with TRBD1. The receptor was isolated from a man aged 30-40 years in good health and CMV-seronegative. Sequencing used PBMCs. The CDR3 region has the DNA TGTGCCAGCAGTGAAGTGGGGCTGACGACAGGGATACTCTATGGCTACACCTTC. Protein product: CASSEVGLTTGILYGYTF.